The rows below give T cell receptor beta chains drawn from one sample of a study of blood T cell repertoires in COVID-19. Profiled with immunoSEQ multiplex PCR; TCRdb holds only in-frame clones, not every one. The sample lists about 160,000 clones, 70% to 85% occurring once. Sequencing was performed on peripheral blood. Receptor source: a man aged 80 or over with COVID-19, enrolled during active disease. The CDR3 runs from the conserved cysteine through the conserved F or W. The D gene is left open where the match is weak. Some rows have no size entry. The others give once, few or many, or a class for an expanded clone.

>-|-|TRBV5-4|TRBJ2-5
TGTGCCAGCAGCGAACGAAGGGGAACAGAGCCCCAGTACTTC
CASSERRGTEPQYF
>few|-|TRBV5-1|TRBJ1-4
TGCGCCAGCAGCTTGGCCGGTGGCGAGGGTGGTTACTCCAAACTGTTTTTT
CASSLAGGEGGYSKLFF
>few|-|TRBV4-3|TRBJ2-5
TGCGCCAGCAGCCAAGATTGGAGGGAGACCCAGTACTTC
CASSQDWRETQYF
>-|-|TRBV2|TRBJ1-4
TGTGCCAGCAGGGACAGCGGCAGGACTAATGAAAAACTGTTTTTT
CASRDSGRTNEKLFF
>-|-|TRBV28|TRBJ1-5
TGTGCCAGCACCCTTTATCTCCGCAATCAGCCCCAGCATTTT
CASTLYLRNQPQHF
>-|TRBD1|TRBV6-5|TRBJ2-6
TGTGCCAGCAGTTCGACAGGGAAAGGGGCCAACGTCCTGACTTTC
CASSSTGKGANVLTF
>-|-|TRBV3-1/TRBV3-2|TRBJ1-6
TGTGCCAGCAGCCTACAGGATAATTCACCCCTCCACTTT
CASSLQDNSPLHF
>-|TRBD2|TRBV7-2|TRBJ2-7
TGTGCCAGCAGCCCCCTCGGGACTACCTTCTACGAGCAGTACTTC
CASSPLGTTFYEQYF
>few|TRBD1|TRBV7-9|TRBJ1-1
TGTGCCAGCAGCCCTCGGACAGGGGGCCTAACTGAAGCTTTCTTT
CASSPRTGGLTEAFF
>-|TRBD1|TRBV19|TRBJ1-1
TGTGCCAGTAGTACCCGACAGGGCAGCGCTGAAGCTTTCTTT
CASSTRQGSAEAFF
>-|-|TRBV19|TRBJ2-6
TGTGCCAGTAGTCAGGAGGGTCCATGGTCTGGGGCCAACGTCCTGACTTTC
CASSQEGPWSGANVLTF